Below, 15 T cell receptor beta chains from the same sample are listed, as sequenced in a study of long-term antiretroviral therapy in people with HIV. Samples were assayed with immunoSEQ v3.0 at survey level. Assay: immunoSEQ multiplex PCR; the TCRdb copy retains only in-frame clones and omits some. The data show 27,000 or so clones, about 86% seen once. The material was unsorted PBMCs, obtained 1.2 years after starting antiretroviral therapy. All receptors come from a man aged 50 or older with HIV.

The chain links TRBV27 to TRBJ1-6; D is unclear. The germline V gene has CDR1 MNHEY and CDR2 SMNVEV (reference sequence). This CDR3 contains 13 residues. The V gene lost 7 bases and the J gene lost 2 bases, with 6 bases spanning the gap. DNA of the CDR3: TGTGCCAGCAAGGCAGCCTATAATTCACCCCTCCACTTT. This codes for CASKAAYNSPLHF.

This clone has a single count. The rearrangement joins TRBV27 to TRBJ1-2; D not certain. Trimming pared 0 bases from V and 7 bases from J, leaving 15 bases between. The CDR3 has 15 amino acids. Germline V CDR1 and CDR2: MNHEY, SMNVEV (reference sequence). Written as DNA, the CDR3 is TGTGCCAGCAGTTTATCGCCCCAGATTTCGTTTGGCTACACCTTC. This encodes CASSLSPQISFGYTF.

The rearrangement joins TRBV30 to TRBJ2-1, with D hard to call. This CDR3 has 15 residues. Germline V gene data show CDR1 as GTSNPN and CDR2 as SVGIG (reference sequence). The germline V and J ends were trimmed by 1 base and 1 base, with 11 bases remaining between them. The CDR3: CAWSGDRGSYNEQFF. The CDR3 DNA reads as TGTGCCTGGAGTGGAGACCGCGGATCCTACAATGAGCAGTTCTTC.

The rearrangement joins TRBV5-6 to TRBJ1-5; D uncertain. Germline CDR1 SGHDT, CDR2 YYEEEE. The V and J ends lost 3 bases and 7 bases respectively, with 14 bases between them. The CDR3 covers 14 residues. The CDR3 spells CASSSTPRKQPQHF. CDR3 coding DNA: TGTGCCAGCAGCTCTACCCCTCGGAAACAGCCCCAGCATTTT.

This clone was counted only a few times. The chain employs TRBV28 and TRBJ2-7, with D uncertain. The V and J ends lost 2 bases and 3 bases respectively, with 5 bases between them. Germline V gene lookup returns CDR1 MDHEN and CDR2 SYDVKM. The CDR3 covers 12 residues. The CDR3 reads CASSLNSYEQYF. CDR3 nucleotide sequence: TGTGCCAGCAGTTTAAATAGCTACGAGCAGTACTTC.

The rearrangement uses TRBV2 and TRBJ1-5; D possibly corresponds to TRBD1 (6 bases). Between the trimmed V and J ends, which lost 4 bases and 2 bases, there was a span of 12 bases. This CDR3 contains 15 residues. Germline values: CDR1 SNHLY, CDR2 FYNNEI. CDR3 DNA: TGTGCCAGCAGTGTCCCCGCAGGGGGCAATCAGCCCCAGCATTTT. Translation: CASSVPAGGNQPQHF.

Written as DNA, the CDR3 is TGTGCCAGTAGTACTTCTAGAAATTCCCAGGATACGCAGTATTTT. Its protein is CASSTSRNSQDTQYF. The V and J genes are TRBV19 and TRBJ2-3, with unresolved D. The CDR3 contains 15 residues. In germline, CDR1 is LNHDA, CDR2 SQIVND (reference sequence). Between the trimmed V and J ends, which lost 4 bases and 6 bases, there was a span of 17 bases.

The V call is TRBV28, the J call TRBJ2-1; tentatively, D is TRBD2 (6 bases). Germline values: CDR1 MDHEN, CDR2 SYDVKM. CDR3 length: 18 residues. V was clipped by 5 bases and J by 0 bases, with 20 bases between them. The CDR3 region has the DNA TGTGCCAGCAGTCCCCCTCCCGGGGGACCTAGCTCCTACAATGAGCAGTTCTTC. As protein: CASSPPPGGPSSYNEQFF. The whole variable domain, remainder taken from reference TRBV28 and TRBJ2-1, is DVKVTQSSRYLVKRTGEKVFLECVQDMDHENMFWYRQDPGLGLRLIYFSYDVKMKEKGDIPEGYSVSREKKERFSLILESASTNQTSMYLCASSPPPGGPSSYNEQFFGPGTRLTVL.

This rearrangement joins TRBV7-3 to TRBJ2-1; TRBD2 matches at 9 bases. Germline V CDR1 and CDR2: SGHTA, FQGTGA. V shed 3 bases and J 0 bases; nucleotides not matched to a gene: 6. The CDR3 length is 17 residues. In nucleotides, the CDR3 is TGTGCCAGCAGCTTTGGGGTTAGCGGGGGCTCCTACAATGAGCAGTTCTTC. Protein product: CASSFGVSGGSYNEQFF.

CDR3 nucleotides: TGTGCCAGTAGTCCCCACCGACAGGGGGCGAATGAGCAGTTCTTC. Its protein is CASSPHRQGANEQFF. The V gene is TRBV19, the J gene TRBJ2-1; 10 bases agree with TRBD1. The V and J ends lost 5 bases and 7 bases, in that order; junction bases with no gene match: 8. The V gene's germline CDR1 is LNHDA and CDR2 SQIVND (reference sequence). The CDR3 runs 15 residues.

This clone has only a few counts. The CDR3 spells CASSSRGGMSTEAFF. In DNA form, the CDR3 reads TGTGCCAGCAGCTCTAGAGGGGGCATGAGCACTGAAGCTTTCTTT. This chain connects TRBV2 to TRBJ1-1, with 7 bases aligning to TRBD1. Germline-derived CDR1 and CDR2 are SNHLY and FYNNEI. After removal of 6 bases from V and 4 bases from J, the junction contained 11 bases not matched to a gene. CDR3 length: 15 residues.

The chain joins TRBV2 to TRBJ2-7; D could derive from TRBD1 or TRBD2 (5 bases each). V lost 6 bases, J lost 0 bases, and 12 bases lay in between. Germline loops: CDR1 SNHLY, CDR2 FYNNEI. There are 14 residues in the CDR3. CDR3 in amino acids: CASSEGIISYEQYF. The CDR3 DNA reads TGTGCCAGCAGCGAGGGGATAATCTCCTACGAGCAGTACTTC.

This sequence joins TRBV30 and TRBJ1-2, with a possible D match to TRBD1 (5 bases). The germline V gene has CDR1 GTSNPN and CDR2 SVGIG (reference sequence). V was cut by 3 bases and J by 1 base, with 6 bases left in between. This CDR3 comprises 12 residues. As DNA, the CDR3 is TGTGCCTGGAGAGGGGTTAACTATGGCTACACCTTC. This sequence encodes CAWRGVNYGYTF.

This chain joins TRBV19 and TRBJ2-7; D is undetermined. Looked up from germline, CDR1 is LNHDA and CDR2 is SQIVND (reference sequence). Trimming took 2 bases from V and 4 from J, leaving 9 bases between them. The CDR3 has 13 residues. CDR3: CASSIRLAYEQYF. The CDR3 DNA reads TGTGCCAGTAGTATAAGGCTCGCTTACGAGCAGTACTTC.

The rearrangement uses TRBV18 and TRBJ2-2; 11 bases are a match to TRBD2. There are 18 residues in the CDR3. Germline V gene sequence: CDR1 KGHSH, CDR2 LQKENI. The J segment lost 2 bases and the V segment lost 4 bases, leaving 9 bases of the junction unmatched. The CDR3 sequence: CASSLLLAGDYNTGELFF. Here the CDR3 DNA reads TGTGCCAGCTCACTCCTACTAGCGGGGGACTACAACACCGGGGAGCTGTTTTTT.